The 22 T cell receptor beta chains below were found in one sample sequenced in a study of blood T cell repertoires in COVID-19. Profiled with immunoSEQ multiplex PCR; TCRdb holds only in-frame clones, not every one. Of approximately 250,000 clones in the sample, over 70% were seen once. Specimen: peripheral blood. These receptors originate from a human donor in a cohort sampled during active COVID-19.

This clone came up a few times. This CDR3 is CASSQPGAGTGGGYTF. CDR3 nucleotide sequence: TGTGCCAGCAGCCAACCGGGAGCCGGGACAGGGGGTGGCTACACCTTC. The chain couples TRBV14 to TRBJ1-2; 11 nucleotides align to TRBD1. This CDR3 is built from 16 residues. Per the germline V gene, CDR1 is SGHDN and CDR2 is FVKESK. The trim removed 2 bases at V and 7 bases at J, leaving 9 bases unmatched.

This clone came up once. The chain uses TRBV11-3 and TRBJ2-2, with a tentative D call TRBD2 (6 bases). V was shortened by 5 bases and J by 7 bases, with 11 bases between the two germline ends. The CDR3 spans 13 residues. Germline V gene data show CDR1 as SGHNT and CDR2 as YENEEA. For the CDR3, the DNA is TGTGCCAGCAGCCCACGGCGGGGCGGGGAGCTGTTTTTT. The encoded protein is CASSPRRGGELFF.

This chain joins TRBV6-1 and TRBJ2-7; possible D gene TRBD2, 6 bases. The length of the CDR3 is 15 residues. V shed 0 bases and J shed 3 bases, with 12 bases lying between them. Germline V lookup: CDR1 MNHNS, CDR2 SASEGT. The CDR3 reads CASSEAGGTLYEQYF. CDR3 in DNA: TGTGCCAGCAGTGAAGCGGGCGGGACCCTCTACGAGCAGTACTTC.

The rearrangement uses TRBV28 and TRBJ1-2; TRBD1 aligns across 8 bases. This CDR3 is built from 14 residues. J was trimmed by 7 bases and V by 3 bases; bases with no gene match: 7. Per the germline V gene, CDR1 is MDHEN and CDR2 is SYDVKM. The CDR3 nucleotides are TGTGCCAGCAGTTTGGATCAGGGGGCGATTGGCTACACCTTC. It specifies CASSLDQGAIGYTF.

This chain connects TRBV9 to TRBJ2-1, with D perhaps matching TRBD2 (6 bases). Trimming removed 1 base from V and 3 bases from J, with 17 bases in between. CDR1 is SGDLS, CDR2 YYNGEE, per germline. The CDR3 is 17 amino acids. In nucleotides, the CDR3 is TGTGCCAGCAGCGTATCCCCCTCCGGGACTTACTACAATGAGCAGTTCTTC. Protein sequence: CASSVSPSGTYYNEQFF. Full variable domain (rest looked up from reference TRBV9 and TRBJ2-1): DSGVTQTPKHLITATGQRVTLRCSPRSGDLSVYWYQQSLDQGLQFLIQYYNGEERAKGNILERFSAQQFPDLHSELNLSSLELGDSALYFCASSVSPSGTYYNEQFFGPGTRLTVL.

As concerns this clone: An end of the junction differs from the germline gene, which may be a read error. V and J are TRBV7-7 and TRBJ1-2; 9 nucleotides agree with TRBD1. The CDR3 has 14 amino acids. The germline gives CDR1 SSHAT, CDR2 FNYEAQ (reference sequence). CDR3 residues: CASSPDRDRVGYTF. DNA for the CDR3: TGTGCTAGCAGCCCCGACCGGGACAGGGTTGGCTACACCTTC.

V gene TRBV10-3 combines with J gene TRBJ2-1; TRBD1 agrees at 7 bases. CDR3 size: 14 residues. V shed 5 bases, J shed 0 bases, and the junction held 1 base outside the gene matches. CDR1 is ENHRY and CDR2 is SYGVKD in the germline V gene. CDR3 coding DNA: TGTGCCATCAGTCCAGGGGGCTCCTACAATGAGCAGTTCTTC. Amino acid sequence: CAISPGGSYNEQFF.

The chain combines TRBV5-6 with TRBJ2-1, with TRBD2 matching 7 bases. Germline values: CDR1 SGHDT, CDR2 YYEEEE. V was clipped by 7 bases and J by 4 bases; unmatched bases: 11. This CDR3 has 15 residues. The CDR3 protein is CASHKTGGLYNEQFF. The CDR3 DNA follows: TGTGCCAGCCACAAGACGGGAGGCCTATACAATGAGCAGTTCTTC. The full variable domain, completed using reference TRBV5-6 and TRBJ2-1, is DAGVTQSPTHLIKTRGQQVTLRCSPKSGHDTVSWYQQALGQGPQFIFQYYEEEERQRGNFPDRFSGHQFPNYSSELNVNALLLGDSALYLCASHKTGGLYNEQFFGPGTRLTVL.

This clone was picked up one time. The chain is built from TRBV19 and TRBJ2-1; 10 bases are shared with TRBD2. V was clipped by 5 bases and J by 8 bases; unmatched bases: 6. CDR3 length: 14 amino acids. Germline CDR1 reads LNHDA; CDR2 reads SQIVND (reference sequence). CDR3 sequence reads: CASSVLAGAYEQFF. CDR3 DNA: TGTGCCAGTAGTGTTCTAGCGGGAGCGTATGAGCAGTTCTTC.

The V gene is TRBV28, the J gene TRBJ2-1; D gene unclear. The germline V gene encodes CDR1 MDHEN and CDR2 SYDVKM. V was clipped by 4 bases and J by 0 bases, with 13 bases between them. The CDR3 covers 16 residues. The CDR3 DNA follows: TGTGCCAGCAGTTCCCTACTGGAGAGCTCCTACAATGAGCAGTTCTTC. Its protein is CASSSLLESSYNEQFF. The full variable domain, its missing parts supplied by reference TRBV28 and TRBJ2-1, is DVKVTQSSRYLVKRTGEKVFLECVQDMDHENMFWYRQDPGLGLRLIYFSYDVKMKEKGDIPEGYSVSREKKERFSLILESASTNQTSMYLCASSSLLESSYNEQFFGPGTRLTVL.

There are a few counts of this clone. The chain joins TRBV27 to TRBJ2-2, with D uncertain. Germline V gene data show CDR1 as MNHEY and CDR2 as SMNVEV (reference sequence). V lost 0 bases and J lost 7, with 9 bases in between. The CDR3 is made up of 14 amino acids. The CDR3 coding sequence is TGTGCCAGCAGTTTATCCTTCGGGTTCGGGGAGCTGTTTTTT. Its translation: CASSLSFGFGELFF.

The gene calls are TRBV6-6 and TRBJ2-3; 7 bases match TRBD1. CDR1 MNHNY and CDR2 SVGAGI come from the germline V gene (reference sequence). With V trimmed by 7 bases and J by 0 bases, 10 bases remained unmatched. The CDR3 runs 16 residues. CDR3 loop: CASNPKRGRSTDTQYF. The CDR3 bases are TGTGCCAGCAACCCAAAAAGGGGGCGAAGCACAGATACGCAGTATTTT.

This clone was found a few times. The same CDR3 arises from other DNA sequences in this sample as well. The chain is built from TRBV5-1 and TRBJ2-3; a weak D match, TRBD2 (5 bases). In germline, CDR1 is SGHRS, CDR2 YFSETQ. V was cut by 0 bases and J by 6 bases, with 14 bases left in between. The CDR3 consists of 15 residues. DNA of the CDR3: TGCGCCAGCAGCTTGGCCTCTGGAGGAACGGATACGCAGTATTTT. Its translation is CASSLASGGTDTQYF.

The chain links TRBV3-1 (or the pseudogene TRBV3-2) to TRBJ2-7; 8 nucleotides match TRBD2. This CDR3 is 15 amino acids long. Trimming at V came to 1 base and at J to 3 bases, leaving 5 bases not matched to a gene. Germline lookup yields CDR1 LGHDT and CDR2 YNNKEL (reference sequence). CDR3: CASSQAGLAFYEQYF. The CDR3 DNA is TGTGCCAGCAGCCAAGCTGGACTAGCTTTCTACGAGCAGTACTTC.

This clone was recorded only once. The rearrangement links TRBV10-1 to TRBJ1-1, with D unclear. Germline CDR1 reads WNHNN; CDR2 reads SYGVQD (reference sequence). Trimming shortened V by 6 bases and J by 3 bases, and 11 bases separated the two germline ends. This CDR3 is built from 13 residues. This CDR3 is CASRRGRDTEAFF. The CDR3 coding sequence is TGCGCCAGCAGGCGAGGGCGAGACACTGAAGCTTTCTTT.

This clone has a single count. The gene calls are TRBV9 and TRBJ1-1; TRBD1 might be the D (6 bases). This CDR3 has 15 residues. V was shortened by 4 bases and J by 5 bases, with 18 bases between the two germline ends. Germline-derived CDR1 and CDR2 are SGDLS and YYNGEE. CDR3 protein: CASSHYRDGKTEAFF. Here the CDR3 DNA reads TGTGCCAGCAGCCACTACAGGGATGGCAAAACTGAAGCTTTCTTT. Together with reference TRBV9 and TRBJ1-1, the CDR3 gives the full variable domain: DSGVTQTPKHLITATGQRVTLRCSPRSGDLSVYWYQQSLDQGLQFLIQYYNGEERAKGNILERFSAQQFPDLHSELNLSSLELGDSALYFCASSHYRDGKTEAFFGQGTRLTVV.

The rearrangement uses TRBV19 and TRBJ1-5; 9 bases line up with TRBD1. CDR1 and CDR2 from the germline V gene are LNHDA and SQIVND (reference sequence). This CDR3 has 16 residues. Trimming took 1 base from V and 5 from J; bases not matched to a gene: 6. CDR3 nucleotides: TGTGCCAGTAGTATAGGAAGGGACAGGGTCCATCAGCCCCAGCATTTT. Encoded protein: CASSIGRDRVHQPQHF.

The chain combines TRBV15 with TRBJ2-5; TRBD2 agrees at 13 bases. V trimming: 6 bases; J trimming: 1 base; junction bases outside the gene matches: 2. Germline assignment: CDR1 LNHNV and CDR2 YYDKDF (reference sequence). CDR3 length: 15 residues. CDR3 bases: TGTGCCACCAGACTAGCGGGGGGGTTCCAAGAGACCCAGTACTTC. The encoded protein is CATRLAGGFQETQYF.

The genes are TRBV24-1 and TRBJ1-4, with TRBD1 identical over 8 bases. This CDR3 has 16 amino acids. The V and J ends lost 3 bases and 8 bases, in that order; junction bases with no gene match: 10. CDR1 and CDR2 from the germline V gene are KGHDR and SFDVKD. CDR3 DNA sequence: TGTGCCACCAGTGATACCCAGGACAGGGTAAACGAAAAACTGTTTTTT. Its protein is CATSDTQDRVNEKLFF.

This chain connects TRBV28 to TRBJ2-5, with TRBD2 as a possible D gene (5 bases). Trimming shortened V by 7 bases and J by 5 bases, and 14 bases separated the two germline ends. This CDR3 comprises 13 residues. The germline gives CDR1 MDHEN, CDR2 SYDVKM. CDR3 nucleotides: TGTGCCAGCAATGTCCCTAGCTTGGAGACCCAGTACTTC. Protein: CASNVPSLETQYF.

Written as DNA, the CDR3 is TGCGCCAGCAGCCAAGTTTTCTTCGCGGCGATAGGAAAAAACATTCAGTACTTC. It encodes CASSQVFFAAIGKNIQYF. The V call is TRBV4-3, the J call TRBJ2-4; D remains ambiguous. Germline V lookup: CDR1 LGHNA, CDR2 YSLEER. CDR3 size: 18 residues. The V end lost 1 base, the J end lost 4 bases, and 20 bases lay between the germline ends.

The J gene is TRBJ1-1, the V gene TRBV15; no definite D call. Germline V gene sequence: CDR1 LNHNV, CDR2 YYDKDF (reference sequence). Trimming took off 1 base at V and 1 base at J, with 7 bases between the two ends. The CDR3 length is 14 residues. The CDR3: CATSRGERNTEAFF. In DNA form, the CDR3 reads TGTGCCACCAGCAGAGGTGAGAGGAACACTGAAGCTTTCTTT.